This T cell receptor beta chain was recovered during a study of T cells in Graves' hyperthyroidism and ophthalmopathy. V was clipped by 4 bases and J by 2 bases; unmatched bases: 7. Germline assignment: CDR1 SGHTA and CDR2 FQGNSA. This CDR3 has 17 residues. Uncontrolled infections, other autoimmune diseases, pregnancy or lactation led to exclusion of patients. Cells are PBMCs isolated from over 7.5 ml of fresh blood. Researchers amplified the TCR beta CDR3 regions from RNA transcripts. Researchers ran a first-round RT-PCR on the TCR CDR3 using the HTBI primer set. Using its own MiXCR run on the multiplex PCR reads, TCRdb lists one record per CDR3 protein. The sample records about 250,000 distinct CDR3 sequences, approximately 21% being singletons.

The sample taken for sequencing was blood. This sequence was found in a man aged 25 to 40 with Graves' ophthalmopathy. V gene TRBV7-2 combines with J gene TRBJ2-5, with TRBD2 matching 13 bases. CDR3 residues: CASSSRLAGGGQETQYF. The CDR3 coding sequence is TGTGCCAGCAGCTCCCGACTAGCGGGAGGAGGGCAAGAGACCCAGTACTTC.